Reported below is one T cell receptor beta chain. Its antigen is undetermined. This entry comes from a study of Tregs in tolerant kidney transplant recipients. Produced via immunoSEQ multiplex PCR; TCRdb's table is partial and in-frame only. Of 60,000 to 70,000 clones in the sample, roughly 92% are singletons; the top ten hold around 9.9%. The CDR3 extends over 17 amino acids. Germline V gives CDR1 LGHNT, CDR2 FRNRAP. The V segment lost 3 bases and the J segment 4 bases; nucleotides outside the gene matches: 6. Thawed PBMCs were FACS-sorted into unstimulated CD4+CD25+CD127- regulatory T cells, CD4+CD25- non-regulatory cells, CD4 and CD8 cells. Study-level findings and limits: Biological reproducibility was not directly addressed in this study.

This chain uses TRBV12-5 with TRBJ2-2; TRBD2 matches 12 bases. This specimen was CD8+ T cells from blood, taken before the transplant. This TCR was sampled from a human donor who received a combined kidney and bone marrow transplant. The CDR3 DNA reads as TGTGCTAGTGGTTTTCTAGCGGGAGGGCGCGGCACCGGGGAGCTGTTTTTT. Its translation is CASGFLAGGRGTGELFF.